This is a list of T cell receptor beta chains from one sample in a study of T cell responses to AZD1222 COVID-19 vaccine. Using immunoSEQ multiplex PCR, the repertoire was profiled, and TCRdb retains in-frame clones only, with some absent. The top ten clones hold 17% of a sample with more than 95,000 clones, 85% to 90% of them seen once. The sequenced sample was peripheral blood, obtained 28 days after the second AZD1222 dose. These receptors all stem from an adult who received the AZD1222 COVID-19 vaccine. Both conserved end residues are part of each CDR3. Clone sizes are given selectively: once, few, many, or a class where the clone is expanded.

V: TRBV5-4
J: TRBJ2-7
size: .
CDR3: CASSSGTGSYEQYF

V: TRBV12-3/TRBV12-4
J: TRBJ2-7
size: .
CDR3: CASGQGWYEQYF

V: TRBV7-9
J: TRBJ1-1
size: .
CDR3: CASSPFRGGDLNTEAFF

V: TRBV18
J: TRBJ2-7
size: .
CDR3: CASSPLGTGGAYEQYF

V: TRBV5-1
J: TRBJ2-1
size: .
CDR3: CASSLDQDNEQFF

V: TRBV10-3
J: TRBJ2-7
size: .
CDR3: CAISESLAGGPHEQYF

V: TRBV7-9
J: TRBJ2-7
size: few
CDR3: CASSLGLGYEQYF

V: TRBV28
J: TRBJ1-2
size: .
CDR3: CASSLVHRGSGYTF

V: TRBV6-5
J: TRBJ2-3
size: .
CDR3: CASSSKVSTDTQYF

V: TRBV5-6
J: TRBJ1-4
size: .
CDR3: CASSLRFGGGEKLFF

V: TRBV19
J: TRBJ2-1
size: .
CDR3: CASRLAGYNEQFF

V: TRBV19
J: TRBJ2-2
size: once
CDR3: CASIGEVGELFF

V: TRBV11-2
J: TRBJ2-1
size: .
CDR3: CASSLLSGTDYNEQFF

V: TRBV6-5
J: TRBJ2-1
size: .
CDR3: CASTDGFYNEQFF

V: TRBV11-3
J: TRBJ1-1
size: .
CDR3: CASSFGGDTEAFF

V: TRBV11-1
J: TRBJ2-1
size: once
CDR3: CASSLAGSQYNEQFF

V: TRBV6-5
J: TRBJ1-1
size: .
CDR3: CASTIGGGLSEAFF

V: TRBV27
J: TRBJ1-3
size: .
CDR3: CASSRTGVAGNTIYF

V: TRBV19
J: TRBJ2-1
size: .
CDR3: CASSLGTSGRKIEGEQFF

V: TRBV18
J: TRBJ1-4
size: .
CDR3: CASSPLPEKLFF

V: TRBV4-1
J: TRBJ2-7
size: .
CDR3: CASSQETPGSYEQYF

V: TRBV6-5
J: TRBJ1-6
size: .
CDR3: CASSYSDNSPLHF

V: TRBV7-2
J: TRBJ2-2
size: .
CDR3: CASSGGINTGELFF

V: TRBV5-1
J: TRBJ1-1
size: .
CDR3: CASSSGTGGAGAFF

V: TRBV19
J: TRBJ1-1
size: .
CDR3: CASSTQDIGFF

V: TRBV5-8
J: TRBJ2-2
size: .
CDR3: CASSVRANTGELFF

V: TRBV9
J: TRBJ2-4
size: .
CDR3: CASSVNPSFGDIQYF

V: TRBV7-9
J: TRBJ1-1
size: .
CDR3: CASSGPGGTEAFF

V: TRBV3-1/TRBV3-2
J: TRBJ2-4
size: .
CDR3: CASSQSLAKNIQYF

V: TRBV3-1/TRBV3-2
J: TRBJ2-5
size: .
CDR3: CASSQDLSETQYF

V: TRBV19
J: TRBJ2-5
size: few
CDR3: CASSMGQGQETQYF

V: TRBV6-5
J: TRBJ2-2
size: .
CDR3: CASREWTDGELFF

V: TRBV6-5
J: TRBJ1-4
size: .
CDR3: CASSILSGTNEKLFF

V: TRBV14
J: TRBJ1-6
size: .
CDR3: CASSLEQGISPLHF

V: TRBV5-1
J: TRBJ2-1
size: .
CDR3: CASSLGTSGNEQFF

V: TRBV7-9
J: TRBJ1-2
size: .
CDR3: CASSLVSPGVEGYTF

V: TRBV7-8
J: TRBJ1-2
size: .
CDR3: CASSLRRQGGDGYTF

V: TRBV28
J: TRBJ1-5
size: .
CDR3: CASSLSLQFQPQHF

V: TRBV27
J: TRBJ2-2
size: .
CDR3: CASLAPGAGTGELFF

V: TRBV30
J: TRBJ1-2
size: .
CDR3: CAWSLGYGYTF